The clone carrying this T cell receptor beta chain has only one observation. Enrolled during active infection, Seattle patients were then followed longitudinally. The V end lost 6 bases, the J end lost 4 bases, and 8 bases lay between the germline ends. From germline, CDR1 is SGHTS and CDR2 YDEGEE. The CDR3 runs 12 residues. Original data processing: Reference gene primer amplification gave estimated nucleated cell counts. TCRdb's table, derived via immunoSEQ multiplex PCR, lists solely in-frame clones and lacks some. The V and J calls and clone size are taken from that table; D and trimming were inferred from the DNA. The sample contains some 62,000 clones, 75% to 90% of which appear only once. This sample stems from a study of blood T cell repertoires in COVID-19. Study summary: Acute-phase and convalescent COVID-19 samples originated in the United States, Italy and Spain.

The sample taken for sequencing was peripheral blood. The source of this sequence is a woman aged 60-70 years with COVID-19, enrolled during active disease. The chain couples TRBV5-8 to TRBJ1-3; D is undetermined. CDR3 sequence: CASTRVGNTIYF. The DNA for the CDR3 is TGTGCCAGCACGAGGGTCGGAAACACCATATATTTT.